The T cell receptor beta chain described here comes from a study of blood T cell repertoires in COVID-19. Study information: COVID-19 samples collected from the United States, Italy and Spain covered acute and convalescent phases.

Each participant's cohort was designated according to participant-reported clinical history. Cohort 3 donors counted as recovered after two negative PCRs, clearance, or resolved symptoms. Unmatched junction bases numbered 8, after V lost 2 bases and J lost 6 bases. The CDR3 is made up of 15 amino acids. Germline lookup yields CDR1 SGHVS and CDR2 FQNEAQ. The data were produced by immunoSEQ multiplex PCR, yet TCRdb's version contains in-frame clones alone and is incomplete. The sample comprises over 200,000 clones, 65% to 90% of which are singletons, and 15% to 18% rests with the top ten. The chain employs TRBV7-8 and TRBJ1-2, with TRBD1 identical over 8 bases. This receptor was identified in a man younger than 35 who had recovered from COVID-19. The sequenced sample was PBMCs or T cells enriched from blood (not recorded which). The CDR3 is CASSLRRTGLDGYTF. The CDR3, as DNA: TGTGCCAGCAGCTTAAGGAGGACAGGGTTAGATGGCTACACCTTC.